These 5 T cell receptor beta chains were sequenced from one sample in a study of control samples from healthy donors and cancer patients. Only in-frame clones appear in the TCRdb table, and some are missing; sequencing was by immunoSEQ multiplex PCR. The table shows about 190,000 clones, with about nine tenths occurring only once. Sequencing was carried out using blood. Source of these receptors: a young man in good health.

J is TRBJ1-2 and V is TRBV5-1, with TRBD1 matching over 11 bases. J lost 6 bases, V lost 3 bases, and 4 bases had no gene match. Germline V gene lookup returns CDR1 SGHRS and CDR2 YFSETQ. This CDR3 region has 14 residues. Written as DNA, the CDR3 is TGCGCCAGCAGCTCGGACAGGGGGCATGATGGCTACACCTTC. It is translated as CASSSDRGHDGYTF.

The rearrangement uses TRBV7-2 and TRBJ2-1; D is unclear. Per germline, CDR1 SGHTA and CDR2 FQGNSA. The V and J ends lost 1 base and 0 bases respectively, with 7 bases between them. The CDR3 spans 15 residues. The CDR3: CASSLGASSYNEQFF. The DNA for the CDR3 is TGTGCCAGCAGCTTAGGGGCGAGCTCCTACAATGAGCAGTTCTTC.

The genes are TRBV27 and TRBJ2-7; possible D gene TRBD1, 6 bases. Trimming cost V 5 bases and J 6 bases, with 17 bases left between them. The CDR3 consists of 14 residues. Germline V gives CDR1 MNHEY, CDR2 SMNVEV (reference sequence). The CDR3 reads CASSRSAAGAEQYF. In DNA, the CDR3 is TGTGCCAGCAGTAGGTCCGCGGCAGGGGCCGAGCAGTACTTC.

The chain joins TRBV7-8 to TRBJ1-2; D is undetermined. Germline loops: CDR1 SGHVS, CDR2 FQNEAQ. The length of the CDR3 is 15 residues. Trimming removed 2 bases from V and 4 bases from J, with 14 bases in between. CDR3 bases: TGTGCCAGCAGCTTAATTGTCGAAGACTCCTATGGCTACACCTTC. Protein sequence: CASSLIVEDSYGYTF.

The J gene is TRBJ2-3, the V gene TRBV11-2, with 8 bases identical to TRBD2. Per the germline V gene, CDR1 is SGHAT and CDR2 is FQNNGV. The CDR3 length is 16 residues. Trimming cost V 1 base and J 4 bases; bases outside gene matches: 7. The DNA of the CDR3 is TGTGCCAGCAGCTTAGCTCCAGCGGGGGCCGCAGATACGCAGTATTTT. This sequence encodes CASSLAPAGAADTQYF.